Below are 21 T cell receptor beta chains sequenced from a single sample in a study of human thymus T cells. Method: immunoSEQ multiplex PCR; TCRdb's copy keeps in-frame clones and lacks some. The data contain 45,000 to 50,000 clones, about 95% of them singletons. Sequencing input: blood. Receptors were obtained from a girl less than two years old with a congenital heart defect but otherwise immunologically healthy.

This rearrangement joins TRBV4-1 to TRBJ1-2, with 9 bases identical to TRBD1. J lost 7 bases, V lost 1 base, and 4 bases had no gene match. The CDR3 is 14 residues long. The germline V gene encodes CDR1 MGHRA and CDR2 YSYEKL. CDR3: CASSQAWDRAGYTF. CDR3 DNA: TGCGCCAGCAGCCAAGCATGGGACAGGGCTGGCTACACCTTC.

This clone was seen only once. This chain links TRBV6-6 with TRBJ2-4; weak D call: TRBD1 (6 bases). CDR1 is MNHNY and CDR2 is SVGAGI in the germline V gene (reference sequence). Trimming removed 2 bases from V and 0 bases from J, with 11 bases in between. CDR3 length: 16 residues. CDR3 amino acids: CASSYHRVKAKNIQYF. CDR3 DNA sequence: TGTGCCAGCAGTTACCACAGGGTAAAAGCCAAAAACATTCAGTACTTC.

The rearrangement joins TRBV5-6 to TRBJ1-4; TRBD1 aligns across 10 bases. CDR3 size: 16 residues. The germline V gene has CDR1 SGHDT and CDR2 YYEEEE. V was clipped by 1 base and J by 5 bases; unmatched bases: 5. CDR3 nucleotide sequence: TGTGCCAGCAGCTTGATCGGGGGACAGGGGAATGAAAAACTGTTTTTT. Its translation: CASSLIGGQGNEKLFF.

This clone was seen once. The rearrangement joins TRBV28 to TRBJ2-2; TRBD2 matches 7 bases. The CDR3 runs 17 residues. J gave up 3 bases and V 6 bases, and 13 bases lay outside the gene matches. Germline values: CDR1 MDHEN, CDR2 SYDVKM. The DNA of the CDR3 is TGTGCCAGCAGACACGACTGGGAGGGGATGGACACCGGGGAGCTGTTTTTT. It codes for CASRHDWEGMDTGELFF. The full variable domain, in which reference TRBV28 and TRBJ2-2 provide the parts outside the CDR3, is DVKVTQSSRYLVKRTGEKVFLECVQDMDHENMFWYRQDPGLGLRLIYFSYDVKMKEKGDIPEGYSVSREKKERFSLILESASTNQTSMYLCASRHDWEGMDTGELFFGEGSRLTVL.

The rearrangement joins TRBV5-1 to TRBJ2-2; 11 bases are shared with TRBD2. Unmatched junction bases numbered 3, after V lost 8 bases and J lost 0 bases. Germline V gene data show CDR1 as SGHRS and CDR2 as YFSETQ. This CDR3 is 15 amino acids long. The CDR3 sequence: CASSGRAPNTGELFF. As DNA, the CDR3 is TGCGCCAGTAGCGGGAGGGCCCCGAACACCGGGGAGCTGTTTTTT. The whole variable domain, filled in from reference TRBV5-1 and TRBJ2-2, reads KAGVTQTPRYLIKTRGQQVTLSCSPISGHRSVSWYQQTPGQGLQFLFEYFSETQRNKGNFPGRFSGRQFSNSRSEMNVSTLELGDSALYLCASSGRAPNTGELFFGEGSRLTVL.

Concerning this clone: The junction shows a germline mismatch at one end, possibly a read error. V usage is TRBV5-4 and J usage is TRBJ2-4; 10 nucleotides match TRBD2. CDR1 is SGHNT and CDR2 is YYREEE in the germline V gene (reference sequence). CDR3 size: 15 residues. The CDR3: CASSRSGRATNIQYF. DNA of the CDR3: TGTGCCAGCAGCCGGAGCGGGAGGGCCACAAACATTCAGTACTTC.

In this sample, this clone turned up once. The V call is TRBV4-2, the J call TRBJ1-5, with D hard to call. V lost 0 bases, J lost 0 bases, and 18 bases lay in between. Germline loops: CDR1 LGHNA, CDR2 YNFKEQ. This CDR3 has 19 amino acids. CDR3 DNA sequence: TGTGCCAGCAGCCAAGACCAGTCAGAAATGGCCTATAGCAATCAGCCCCAGCATTTT. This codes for CASSQDQSEMAYSNQPQHF.

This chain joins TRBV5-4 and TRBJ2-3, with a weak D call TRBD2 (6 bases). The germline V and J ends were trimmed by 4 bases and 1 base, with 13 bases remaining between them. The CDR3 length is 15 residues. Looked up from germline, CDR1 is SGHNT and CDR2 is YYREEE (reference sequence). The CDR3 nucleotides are TGTGCCAGCAGCCGGGGGATGGGGGGCACAGATACGCAGTATTTT. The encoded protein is CASSRGMGGTDTQYF.

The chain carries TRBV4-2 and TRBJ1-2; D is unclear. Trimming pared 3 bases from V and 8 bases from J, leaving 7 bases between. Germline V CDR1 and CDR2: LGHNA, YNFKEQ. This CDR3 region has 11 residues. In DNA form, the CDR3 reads TGTGCCAGCAGCCATACGGGAGGCTACACCTTC. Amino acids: CASSHTGGYTF.

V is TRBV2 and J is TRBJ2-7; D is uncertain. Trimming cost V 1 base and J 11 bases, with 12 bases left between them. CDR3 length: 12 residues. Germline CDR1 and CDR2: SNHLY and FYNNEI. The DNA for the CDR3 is TGTGCCAGCAGTGAAGGGACGCTAAGCAAGTACTTC. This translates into CASSEGTLSKYF.

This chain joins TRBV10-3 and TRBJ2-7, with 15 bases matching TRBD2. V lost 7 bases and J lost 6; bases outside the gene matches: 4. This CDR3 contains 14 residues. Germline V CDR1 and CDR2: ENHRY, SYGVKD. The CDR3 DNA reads TGTGCCATCACCTCGGGACTAGCGGGAGGCGAGCAGTACTTC. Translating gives CAITSGLAGGEQYF.

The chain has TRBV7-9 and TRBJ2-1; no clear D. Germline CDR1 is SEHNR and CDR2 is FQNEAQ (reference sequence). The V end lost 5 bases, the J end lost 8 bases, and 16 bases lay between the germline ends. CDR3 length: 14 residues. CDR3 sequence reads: CASSGNRVYYEQFF. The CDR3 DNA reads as TGTGCCAGCAGCGGGAATCGGGTTTACTATGAGCAGTTCTTC.

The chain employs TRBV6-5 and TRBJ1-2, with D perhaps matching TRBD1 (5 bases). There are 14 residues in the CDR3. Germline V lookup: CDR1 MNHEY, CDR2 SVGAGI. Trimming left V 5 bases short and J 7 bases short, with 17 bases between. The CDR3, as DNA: TGTGCCAGCAGTCGGGACCGCCAACCCCGTGGCTACACCTTC. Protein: CASSRDRQPRGYTF.

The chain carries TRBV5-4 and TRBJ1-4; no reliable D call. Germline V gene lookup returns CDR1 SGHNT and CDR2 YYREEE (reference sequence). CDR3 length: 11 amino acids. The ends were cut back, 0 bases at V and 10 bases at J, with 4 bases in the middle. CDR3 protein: CASSLGGKLFF. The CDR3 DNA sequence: TGTGCCAGCAGCTTGGGGGGAAAACTGTTTTTT.

As DNA, the CDR3 is TGCGCCAGCGGACGGGATGACTACGAGCAGTACTTC. Protein: CASGRDDYEQYF. The chain has TRBV5-1 and TRBJ2-7; TRBD2 is a possible D gene (5 bases). The germline V gene has CDR1 SGHRS and CDR2 YFSETQ. The V end was cut by 7 bases, the J end by 3 bases, with 11 bases between. The CDR3 has 12 amino acids.

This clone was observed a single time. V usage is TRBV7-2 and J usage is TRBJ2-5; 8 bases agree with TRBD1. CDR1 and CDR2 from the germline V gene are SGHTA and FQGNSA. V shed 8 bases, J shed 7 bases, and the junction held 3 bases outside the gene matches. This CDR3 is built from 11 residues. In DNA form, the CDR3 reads TGTGCCAGCGGGACAGGCGGGACCCAGTACTTC. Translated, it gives CASGTGGTQYF.

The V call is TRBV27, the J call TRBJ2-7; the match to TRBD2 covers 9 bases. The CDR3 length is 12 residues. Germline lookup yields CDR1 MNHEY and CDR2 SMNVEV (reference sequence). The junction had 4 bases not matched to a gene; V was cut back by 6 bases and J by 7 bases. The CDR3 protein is CASREREEEQYF. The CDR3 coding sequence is TGTGCCAGCAGAGAGCGGGAGGAGGAGCAGTACTTC.

CDR3 amino acids: CASTLGVKAFF. CDR3 nucleotide sequence: TGTGCCAGCACCCTGGGGGTTAAAGCTTTCTTT. The chain links TRBV6-5 to TRBJ1-1; tentative D call: TRBD1 (5 bases). The CDR3 is 11 residues long. Trimming took 7 bases from V and 9 from J, leaving 12 bases between them. Germline V gives CDR1 MNHEY, CDR2 SVGAGI.

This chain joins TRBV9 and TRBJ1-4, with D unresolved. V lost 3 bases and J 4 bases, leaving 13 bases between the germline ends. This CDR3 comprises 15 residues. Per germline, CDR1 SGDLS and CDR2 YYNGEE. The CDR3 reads CASSARGKSNEKLFF. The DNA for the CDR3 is TGTGCCAGCAGCGCCCGGGGTAAGAGTAATGAAAAACTGTTTTTT.

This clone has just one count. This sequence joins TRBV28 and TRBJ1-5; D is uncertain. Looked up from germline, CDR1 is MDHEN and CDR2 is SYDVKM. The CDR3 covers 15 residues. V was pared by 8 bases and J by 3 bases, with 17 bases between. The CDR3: CASGPLGHNNQPQHF. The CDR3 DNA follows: TGTGCCAGCGGGCCCCTTGGGCACAACAATCAGCCCCAGCATTTT.

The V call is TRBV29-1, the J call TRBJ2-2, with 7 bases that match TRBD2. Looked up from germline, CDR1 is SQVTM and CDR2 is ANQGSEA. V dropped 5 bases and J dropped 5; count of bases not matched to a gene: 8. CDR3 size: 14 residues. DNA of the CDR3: TGCAGCGTTTTATCGGGGAGGGCGACCGGGGAGCTGTTTTTT. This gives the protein CSVLSGRATGELFF.